Shown below are 26 T cell receptor beta chains from a single sample sequenced in a study of OX40 agonist ivuxolimab in advanced cancers. Only in-frame clones appear in the TCRdb table, and some are missing; sequencing was by immunoSEQ multiplex PCR. The table lists around 63,000 clones, nearly 95% of them singletons. This specimen consisted of CD4+ or CD8+ T cells sorted from blood, obtained in a trial of the OX40 agonist ivuxolimab. Every receptor here comes from an adult with an advanced solid tumor such as melanoma, head and neck, liver or kidney cancer.

The V and J genes are TRBV13 and TRBJ2-7; 8 nucleotides match TRBD1. V shed 5 bases, J shed 2 bases, and the junction held 5 bases outside the gene matches. The CDR3 extends over 14 amino acids. Germline V lookup: CDR1 PRHDT, CDR2 FYEKMQ (reference sequence). The CDR3 region has the DNA TGTGCCAGCAGCGCGACAGGGGACGCCTACGAGCAGTACTTC. As protein: CASSATGDAYEQYF.

The chain joins TRBV30 to TRBJ2-1, with TRBD1 identical over 9 bases. Germline V gives CDR1 GTSNPN, CDR2 SVGIG (reference sequence). J lost 4 bases, V lost 2 bases, and 9 bases had no gene match. The CDR3 spans 16 residues. CDR3 in amino acids: CAWSTKDRGGYNEQFF. In nucleotides, the CDR3 is TGTGCCTGGAGTACAAAAGACAGGGGGGGTTACAATGAGCAGTTCTTC.

This chain uses TRBV28 with TRBJ2-5; the D gene is possibly TRBD1 (6 bases). V lost 3 bases, J lost 2 bases, and 10 bases lay in between. The CDR3 consists of 14 residues. Germline assignment: CDR1 MDHEN and CDR2 SYDVKM. CDR3 DNA sequence: TGTGCCAGCAGTTTGGTAGGGACACAAGAGACCCAGTACTTC. Residues: CASSLVGTQETQYF.

V usage is TRBV4-1 and J usage is TRBJ2-5, with D tentatively TRBD1 or TRBD2 (6 bases each). V lost 1 base, J lost 5 bases, and 17 bases lay in between. The germline V gene encodes CDR1 MGHRA and CDR2 YSYEKL. The CDR3 consists of 16 residues. CDR3 amino acids: CASSQGVQGRLETQYF. DNA of the CDR3: TGCGCCAGCAGCCAAGGAGTGCAGGGGAGGTTGGAGACCCAGTACTTC.

The J gene is TRBJ2-7, the V gene TRBV6-5; D gene ambiguous. V dropped 0 bases and J dropped 7 bases, with 4 bases sitting between them. The CDR3 is 11 residues long. Germline CDR1 and CDR2: MNHEY and SVGAGI. CDR3 DNA: TGTGCCAGCAGTTACTCCGGGGAGCAGTACTTC. Encoded protein: CASSYSGEQYF.

The V and J genes are TRBV2 and TRBJ2-3, with a weak D call TRBD2 (5 bases). The CDR3 consists of 15 residues. In germline, CDR1 is SNHLY, CDR2 FYNNEI. Trimming took 8 bases from V and 0 from J, leaving 15 bases between them. The CDR3 region is CASFRAATSTDTQYF. CDR3 coding DNA: TGTGCCAGCTTTAGAGCGGCTACTAGCACAGATACGCAGTATTTT.

V usage is TRBV7-9 and J usage is TRBJ2-7, with TRBD1 identical over 8 bases. Germline V CDR1 and CDR2: SEHNR, FQNEAQ (reference sequence). V lost 1 base and J lost 2; bases outside the gene matches: 4. The CDR3 sequence is 15 residues long. CDR3 sequence reads: CASSLEVTGAYEQYF. The CDR3 DNA sequence: TGTGCCAGCAGCTTAGAAGTGACAGGGGCCTACGAGCAGTACTTC.

The V gene is TRBV15, the J gene TRBJ2-3, with D uncertain. This CDR3 comprises 13 residues. Germline V lookup: CDR1 LNHNV, CDR2 YYDKDF (reference sequence). V lost 1 base to trimming and J lost 3 bases, with 5 bases between them. CDR3 in amino acids: CATSRGRTDTQYF. The CDR3 DNA reads TGTGCCACCAGCAGAGGCAGGACAGATACGCAGTATTTT.

The chain recombines TRBV9 with TRBJ2-5, with 16 bases fitting TRBD2. Germline V gene sequence: CDR1 SGDLS, CDR2 YYNGEE. V lost 4 bases, J lost 5 bases, and 8 bases stayed unmatched. This CDR3 region has 17 residues. The CDR3 is CASSTGLAGGPRETQYF. The CDR3 DNA reads as TGTGCCAGCAGCACGGGACTAGCGGGAGGGCCAAGGGAGACCCAGTACTTC. The variable domain in full, with the rest retrieved from reference TRBV9 and TRBJ2-5, is DSGVTQTPKHLITATGQRVTLRCSPRSGDLSVYWYQQSLDQGLQFLIQYYNGEERAKGNILERFSAQQFPDLHSELNLSSLELGDSALYFCASSTGLAGGPRETQYFGPGTRLLVL.

The chain is built from TRBV5-1 and TRBJ2-3; 9 bases are a match to TRBD2. This CDR3 has 16 amino acids. Unmatched junction bases numbered 3, after V lost 0 bases and J lost 1 base. CDR1 and CDR2 from the germline V gene are SGHRS and YFSETQ. The CDR3 is CASSLAWTSGTDTQYF. The CDR3 region has the DNA TGCGCCAGCAGCTTGGCTTGGACTAGCGGCACAGATACGCAGTATTTT.

The chain has TRBV10-2 and TRBJ2-5; unclear D gene. Between the trimmed V and J ends, which lost 4 bases and 7 bases, there was a span of 10 bases. There are 12 residues in the CDR3. From germline, CDR1 is WSHSY and CDR2 SAAADI. CDR3 loop: CASSGRVGTQYF. The CDR3 DNA reads TGCGCCAGCAGTGGTAGGGTCGGGACCCAGTACTTC.

This clone is a singleton in its sample. The chain joins TRBV7-9 to TRBJ2-1, with D possibly called TRBD1 or TRBD2 (5 bases each). The V and J ends lost 3 bases and 7 bases respectively, with 13 bases between them. CDR3 length: 14 residues. Germline V gives CDR1 SEHNR, CDR2 FQNEAQ (reference sequence). In nucleotides, the CDR3 is TGTGCCAGCAGCTTGGCCATTGGGGGAAATGAGCAGTTCTTC. Translated, it gives CASSLAIGGNEQFF.

The chain recombines TRBV9 with TRBJ2-7; TRBD2 agrees at 7 bases. The length of the CDR3 is 15 residues. Germline CDR1 and CDR2: SGDLS and YYNGEE. V was pared by 3 bases and J by 4 bases, with 10 bases of the junction left unmatched. CDR3 nucleotide sequence: TGTGCCAGCAGCGCAGGAGGTAGCGGGTATTACGAGCAGTACTTC. Translated, it gives CASSAGGSGYYEQYF. The whole variable domain, remainder taken from reference TRBV9 and TRBJ2-7, is DSGVTQTPKHLITATGQRVTLRCSPRSGDLSVYWYQQSLDQGLQFLIQYYNGEERAKGNILERFSAQQFPDLHSELNLSSLELGDSALYFCASSAGGSGYYEQYFGPGTRLTVT.

The J gene is TRBJ2-3, the V gene TRBV4-2, with D maybe TRBD2 (7 bases). This CDR3 has 17 residues. Deletions cut 4 bases from V and 0 bases from J, with 17 bases between. CDR1 is LGHNA and CDR2 is YNFKEQ in the germline V gene. In DNA, the CDR3 is TGTGCCAGCAGCCCGAGGGGGGGGGTTTCTAGCACAGATACGCAGTATTTT. It yields the protein CASSPRGGVSSTDTQYF.

J is TRBJ2-3 and V is TRBV6-5; TRBD1 matches at 8 bases. CDR1 is MNHEY and CDR2 is SVGAGI in the germline V gene. Trimming removed 5 bases from V and 4 bases from J; junction bases left unmatched: 8. The CDR3 loop spans 15 amino acids. The CDR3 sequence is CASSTQGAGPDTQYF. As DNA, the CDR3 is TGTGCCAGCAGTACTCAGGGGGCTGGCCCAGATACGCAGTATTTT.

The chain has TRBV5-1 and TRBJ1-2; D is possibly TRBD1 (6 bases). V shed 4 bases and J shed 6 bases, with 16 bases lying between them. Per the germline V gene, CDR1 is SGHRS and CDR2 is YFSETQ. The length of the CDR3 is 14 residues. The CDR3 DNA reads as TGCGCCAGCAGCCGATCAACAGGGCTCAATGGCTACACCTTC. It is translated as CASSRSTGLNGYTF.

V usage is TRBV29-1 and J usage is TRBJ2-4, with 7 bases that match TRBD2. Germline CDR1 SQVTM, CDR2 ANQGSEA. V was clipped by 6 bases and J by 5 bases; unmatched bases: 19. The CDR3 extends over 17 amino acids. The CDR3 coding sequence is TGCAGCGTGAGAGAGGGACTACACCTAATGGGTGAAAACATTCAGTACTTC. This sequence encodes CSVREGLHLMGENIQYF.

The chain carries TRBV2 and TRBJ2-7; D not certain. V lost 4 bases and J lost 0, with 7 bases in between. Germline values: CDR1 SNHLY, CDR2 FYNNEI. This CDR3 is 13 amino acids long. The CDR3 DNA reads as TGTGCCAGCAGTGGTGGCAGCTCCTACGAGCAGTACTTC. As protein: CASSGGSSYEQYF.

J is TRBJ1-3 and V is TRBV7-6; D is unresolved. Germline V CDR1 and CDR2: SGHVS, FNYEAQ. The CDR3 has 11 residues. Trimming stripped 3 bases from V and 4 bases from J, with 1 base between. CDR3: CASSLGNTIYF. The CDR3 coding sequence is TGTGCCAGCAGCTTGGGAAACACCATATATTTT.

J is TRBJ1-1 and V is TRBV7-3; no firm D call. V shed 5 bases and J shed 5 bases, with 12 bases lying between them. The germline CDR1 and CDR2 sequences are SGHTA and FQGTGA. The CDR3 is made up of 13 amino acids. CDR3 sequence (DNA): TGTGCCAGCAGCGGGGAGTCATTTACTGAAGCTTTCTTT. Translation: CASSGESFTEAFF. Combining the CDR3 with reference TRBV7-3 and TRBJ1-1 gives the whole variable domain GAGVSQTPSNKVTEKGKYVELRCDPISGHTALYWYRQSLGQGPEFLIYFQGTGAADDSGLPNDRFFAVRPEGSVSTLKIQRTERGDSAVYLCASSGESFTEAFFGQGTRLTVV.

This clone was seen a single time. The chain carries TRBV27 and TRBJ2-2, with D perhaps TRBD2 (6 bases). The CDR3 has 16 amino acids. Germline CDR1 MNHEY, CDR2 SMNVEV (reference sequence). Deletions cut 6 bases from V and 2 bases from J, with 16 bases between. The CDR3 sequence: CASSSGDGGNTGELFF. The DNA of the CDR3 is TGTGCCAGCAGCTCTGGGGACGGGGGTAACACCGGGGAGCTGTTTTTT.

This clone has a single count. The V gene is TRBV9, the J gene TRBJ2-1, with 7 positions matching TRBD2. Unmatched junction bases numbered 12, after V lost 3 bases and J lost 6 bases. The CDR3 runs to 16 residues. The germline V gene encodes CDR1 SGDLS and CDR2 YYNGEE. This CDR3 reads CASSGGAAGEGNEQFF. For the CDR3, the DNA is TGTGCCAGCAGCGGAGGAGCGGCGGGAGAAGGCAATGAGCAGTTCTTC. The full variable domain, its missing parts supplied by reference TRBV9 and TRBJ2-1, is DSGVTQTPKHLITATGQRVTLRCSPRSGDLSVYWYQQSLDQGLQFLIQYYNGEERAKGNILERFSAQQFPDLHSELNLSSLELGDSALYFCASSGGAAGEGNEQFFGPGTRLTVL.

This chain uses TRBV30 with TRBJ1-3, with unresolved D. V was clipped by 0 bases and J by 0 bases, with 3 bases between them. CDR1 is GTSNPN and CDR2 is SVGIG in the germline V gene (reference sequence). CDR3 length equals 13 residues. CDR3 in DNA: TGTGCCTGGAGTGTCGGCTCTGGAAACACCATATATTTT. Encoded protein: CAWSVGSGNTIYF.

The rearrangement links TRBV4-1 to TRBJ2-3; possible D gene TRBD1, 6 bases. Between the trimmed V and J ends, which lost 4 bases and 2 bases, there was a span of 10 bases. CDR3 length equals 14 residues. The germline V gene encodes CDR1 MGHRA and CDR2 YSYEKL. The DNA of the CDR3 is TGCGCCAGCAGCCGGACAGACAACACAGATACGCAGTATTTT. It encodes CASSRTDNTDTQYF.

This clone was counted only a few times. V gene TRBV13 combines with J gene TRBJ1-1; tentatively, D is TRBD1 (5 bases). From germline, CDR1 is PRHDT and CDR2 FYEKMQ (reference sequence). The CDR3 is 14 amino acids. Between the trimmed V and J ends, which lost 5 bases and 5 bases, there was a span of 15 bases. CDR3: CASSLGNGGTEAFF. CDR3 DNA: TGTGCCAGCAGCCTTGGGAACGGGGGTACTGAAGCTTTCTTT.

This chain connects TRBV7-8 to TRBJ2-5, with 8 positions matching TRBD2. This CDR3 is built from 16 residues. Germline CDR1 and CDR2: SGHVS and FQNEAQ. J lost 0 bases, V lost 1 base, and 4 bases had no gene match. The CDR3 nucleotides are TGTGCCAGCAGCTTAGGGTTAGCGGGGTACCAAGAGACCCAGTACTTC. It is translated as CASSLGLAGYQETQYF.